This TCR beta chain was found in a study of blood T cells in healthy people across ages. Trimming shortened V by 5 bases and J by 12 bases, and 17 bases separated the two germline ends. The germline V gene has CDR1 MNHEY and CDR2 SMNVEV (reference sequence). CDR3 length equals 13 residues. This clonotype was picked up many times. PCR was performed a second time for about 6 to 12 cycles using a sample-barcoded 5' primer and a J-beta primer mix. TCRdb redid the calling of the 5' RACE reads with MiXCR, one entry per CDR3 protein. The data hold more than 800,000 distinct CDR3 sequences, with more than 25% observed a single time.

The sample taken for sequencing was blood. This sequence originates from a woman of 80 years or more in good health. The chain combines TRBV27 with TRBJ2-1; the D call may be TRBD1 or TRBD2 (5 bases each). The CDR3 DNA reads TGTGCCAGCAGTGCCCCCGGGACCTGGGGGCAGTTCTTC. Its translation: CASSAPGTWGQFF.